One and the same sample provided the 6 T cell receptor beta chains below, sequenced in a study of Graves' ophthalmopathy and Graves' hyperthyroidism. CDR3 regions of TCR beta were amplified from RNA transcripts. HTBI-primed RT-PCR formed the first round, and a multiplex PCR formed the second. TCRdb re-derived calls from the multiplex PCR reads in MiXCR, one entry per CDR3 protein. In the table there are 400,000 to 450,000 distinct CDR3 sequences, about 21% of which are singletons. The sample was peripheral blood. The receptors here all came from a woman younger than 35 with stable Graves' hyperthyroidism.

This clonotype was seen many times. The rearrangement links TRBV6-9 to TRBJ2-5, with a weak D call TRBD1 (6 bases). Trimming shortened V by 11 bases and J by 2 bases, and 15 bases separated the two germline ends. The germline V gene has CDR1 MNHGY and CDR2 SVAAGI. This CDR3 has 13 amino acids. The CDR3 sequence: CAERTGQQETQYF. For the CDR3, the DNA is TGTGCCGAAAGAACAGGGCAACAAGAGACCCAGTACTTC.

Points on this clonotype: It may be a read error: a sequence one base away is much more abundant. The CDR3 DNA reads as TGCGCCAGCAGTGAAGACATGGGGTCGTTTGAGCAGTACTTC. Amino acid sequence: CASSEDMGSFEQYF. The rearrangement links TRBV10-2 to TRBJ2-7; the D is unclear. CDR3 size: 14 residues. The germline CDR1 and CDR2 sequences are WSHSY and SAAADI. V lost 3 bases and J 7 bases, leaving 16 bases between the germline ends.

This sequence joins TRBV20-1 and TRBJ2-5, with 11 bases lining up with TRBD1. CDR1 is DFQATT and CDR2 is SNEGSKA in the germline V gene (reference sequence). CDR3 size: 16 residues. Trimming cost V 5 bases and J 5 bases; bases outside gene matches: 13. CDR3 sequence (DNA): TGCAGTGCTGGGGGACAGGGGGTCGTTCGAGAGGAGACCCAGTACTTC. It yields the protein CSAGGQGVVREETQYF.

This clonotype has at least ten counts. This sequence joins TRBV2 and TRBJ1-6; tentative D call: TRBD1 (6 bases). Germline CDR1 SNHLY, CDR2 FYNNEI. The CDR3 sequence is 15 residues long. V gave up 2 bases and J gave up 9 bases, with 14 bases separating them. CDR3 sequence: CASSERIGGSSPLHF. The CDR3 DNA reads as TGTGCCAGCAGTGAACGGATAGGGGGTAGTTCACCCCTCCACTTT.

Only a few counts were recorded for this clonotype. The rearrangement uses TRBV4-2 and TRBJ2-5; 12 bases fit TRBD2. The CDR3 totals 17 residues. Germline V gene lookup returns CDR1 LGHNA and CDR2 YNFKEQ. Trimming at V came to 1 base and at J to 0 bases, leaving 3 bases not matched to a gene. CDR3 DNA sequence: TGTGCCAGCAGCCAAGCGGGACTAGCGGGTTACCAAGAGACCCAGTACTTC. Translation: CASSQAGLAGYQETQYF.

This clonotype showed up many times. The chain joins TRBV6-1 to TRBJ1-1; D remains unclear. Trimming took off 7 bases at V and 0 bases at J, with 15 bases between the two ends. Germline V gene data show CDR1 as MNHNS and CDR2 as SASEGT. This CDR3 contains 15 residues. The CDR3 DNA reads TGTGCCAGCACCCCATCGGCGGGATTGAACACTGAAGCTTTCTTT. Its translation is CASTPSAGLNTEAFF.